This T cell receptor beta chain originates from a study of blood T cell repertoires in COVID-19. For the study at large: The study drew acute and convalescent COVID-19 samples from the United States, Italy and Spain. T cells, B-cell-depleted T cells, or PBMCs provided the cDNA or gDNA that served as material.

CDR3 length: 13 residues. The V and J ends lost 2 bases and 10 bases, in that order; junction bases with no gene match: 3. CDR1 MNHEY and CDR2 SVGEGT come from the germline V gene. As processed by the authors: Estimated nucleated cell counts came from reference gene primer amplification. TCRdb's table, derived via immunoSEQ multiplex PCR, lists solely in-frame clones and lacks some. The V and J calls and the clone size are those of that table, but D and trimming were determined from the DNA. The sample records around 40,000 clones, approximately 90% being singletons. The rearrangement joins TRBV6-2 or TRBV6-3 to TRBJ2-1; 9 nucleotides align to TRBD2. The sample comprised peripheral blood. The receptor comes from a young man with active or convalescent COVID-19. In DNA form, the CDR3 reads TGTGCCAGCAGTTACGCGGGAGGGAGGGAGCAGTTCTTC. This gives the protein CASSYAGGREQFF.